This T cell receptor beta chain originates from a study of T cell responses to AZD1222 COVID-19 vaccine. The study's findings and limits: Regions 160-218 and 743-854 held dominance among vaccine-associated CD4 TCRs, which spanned spike.

Sequencing was performed with immunoSEQ multiplex PCR; in TCRdb, only in-frame clones are kept and a portion is missing. Of about 170,000 clones listed, around 85% are singletons. Germline V gene sequence: CDR1 MNHNS, CDR2 SASEGT. V was cut by 1 base and J by 1 base, with 10 bases left in between. This CDR3 contains 15 residues. As to this clone: Its antigen is unknown.

This TCR was recovered from an adult who received the AZD1222 COVID-19 vaccine. The chain recombines TRBV6-1 with TRBJ1-2; D uncertain. The material was peripheral blood, obtained 28 days after the second AZD1222 dose. CDR3 loop: CASSEGWEYNYGYTF. The CDR3 DNA is TGTGCCAGCAGTGAAGGTTGGGAGTATAACTATGGCTACACCTTC.